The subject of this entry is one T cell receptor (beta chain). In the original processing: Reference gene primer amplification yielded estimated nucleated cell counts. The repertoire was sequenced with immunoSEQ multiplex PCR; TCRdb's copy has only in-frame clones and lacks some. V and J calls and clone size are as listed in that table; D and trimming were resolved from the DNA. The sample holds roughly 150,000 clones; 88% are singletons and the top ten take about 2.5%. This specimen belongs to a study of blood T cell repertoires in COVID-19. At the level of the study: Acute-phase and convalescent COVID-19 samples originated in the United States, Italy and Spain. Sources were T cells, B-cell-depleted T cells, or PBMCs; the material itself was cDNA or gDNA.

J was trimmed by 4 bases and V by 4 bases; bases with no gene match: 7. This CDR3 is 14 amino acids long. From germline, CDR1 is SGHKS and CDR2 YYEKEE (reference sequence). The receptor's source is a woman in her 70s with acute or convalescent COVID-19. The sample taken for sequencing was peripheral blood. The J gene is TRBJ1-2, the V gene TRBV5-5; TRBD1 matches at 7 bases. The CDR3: CASSLTGISYGYTF. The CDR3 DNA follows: TGTGCCAGCAGCCTGACAGGGATTTCCTATGGCTACACCTTC.